This T cell receptor (beta chain) was observed in a study of monozygotic twins with cystic fibrosis. Overall study results and limits: Age, concordance and disease severity did not associate with shared CDR3 numbers.

V was pared by 0 bases and J by 5 bases, with 4 bases of the junction left unmatched. This CDR3 contains 15 residues. Per the germline V gene, CDR1 is SGHRS and CDR2 is YFSETQ. Of note for this clone: As yet, its antigen is unknown.

Profiling relied on immunoSEQ multiplex PCR, and the TCRdb table lists in-frame clones only, not all of them. This table has roughly 10,000 clones, 99% appearing once. This TCR derives from a man between 18 and 29 years old with cystic fibrosis. The rearrangement uses TRBV5-1 and TRBJ2-2; 7 positions agree with TRBD1. The sequencing sample was made of blood. CDR3 in amino acids: CASSLGPGGTGELFF. In nucleotides, the CDR3 is TGCGCCAGCAGCTTGGGACCAGGGGGTACCGGGGAGCTGTTTTTT.